A selection of T cell receptor beta chains follows, all from one sample in a study of T cells in Graves' hyperthyroidism and ophthalmopathy. One entry per CDR3 protein results from TCRdb running MiXCR on the multiplex PCR reads. This repertoire shows 250,000 to 300,000 distinct CDR3 sequences, 15% to 20% found once; its top ten account for around 61%. Material: blood. The source of these receptors is a woman aged 60-70 years with Graves' ophthalmopathy. Both conserved end residues are part of each CDR3. A D gene is named only where the DNA matches it firmly. Size tells how often a clone was seen (once, few, many) or the class of an expanded clone, and some rows leave it out.

d_call clone_size j_call v_call cdr3_aa cdr3_nt
NA NA TRBJ2-7 TRBV18 CASSQGGRLEQYF TGTGCCAGCTCACAAGGGGGACGCCTCGAGCAGTACTTC
NA NA TRBJ1-2 TRBV5-4 CASSLDWREWGYTF TGTGCCAGCAGCTTGGATTGGAGGGAGTGGGGCTACACCTTC
NA few TRBJ1-1 TRBV11-2 CASSLQGLGNTGAFF TGTGCCAGCAGCCTACAGGGTCTAGGGAACACTGGAGCTTTCTTT
NA many TRBJ1-1 TRBV5-1 CASSLNPQGYTEAFF TGCGCCAGCAGCTTGAACCCACAGGGCTACACTGAAGCTTTCTTT
TRBD2 many TRBJ2-2 TRBV7-3 CASSFHGGRATGELFF TGTGCCAGCAGCTTTCACGGCGGGAGAGCAACCGGGGAGCTGTTTTTT
NA few TRBJ1-1 TRBV29-1 CSARYMNTEAFF TGCAGCGCAAGGTATATGAACACTGAAGCTTTCTTT
NA NA TRBJ2-1 TRBV7-6 CASSRGLFSYNEQFF TGTGCCAGCAGCCGGGGACTCTTCTCCTACAATGAGCAGTTCTTC
NA many TRBJ1-5 TRBV2 CASSDGVGGNQPQHF TGTGCCAGCAGTGATGGGGTAGGTGGCAATCAGCCCCAGCATTTT
TRBD1 NA TRBJ1-1 TRBV15 CATSSERDSGIEAFF TGTGCCACCAGCAGCGAAAGGGACAGCGGTATAGAAGCTTTCTTT
NA few TRBJ1-4 TRBV24-1 CATSGDNEKLFF TGTGCCACCAGTGGGGACAATGAAAAACTGTTTTTT
NA few TRBJ2-5 TRBV29-1 CSVRDTFQETQYF TGCAGCGTGAGGGACACTTTCCAAGAGACCCAGTACTTC
NA NA TRBJ2-7 TRBV20-1 CSANGWDSYEQYF TGCAGTGCTAATGGCTGGGACTCTTACGAGCAGTACTTC
TRBD2 many TRBJ2-5 TRBV18 CASSRSGGYQETQYF TGTGCCAGCTCACGCAGCGGGGGGTACCAAGAGACCCAGTACTTC
TRBD1 NA TRBJ1-2 TRBV29-1 CSVINLPDRERDGYTF TGCAGCGTAATCAACCTCCCGGACAGGGAAAGGGATGGCTACACCTTC
NA NA TRBJ2-7 TRBV10-2 CARIERNLYEQYF TGCGCCAGGATTGAGCGGAACCTCTACGAGCAGTACTTC
NA NA TRBJ1-1 TRBV12-3/TRBV12-4 CASSGGRLNTEAFF TGTGCCAGCAGTGGTGGACGGTTGAACACTGAAGCTTTCTTT
NA NA TRBJ2-7 TRBV20-1 CSAGHRVEQYF TGCAGTGCTGGCCACAGGGTTGAGCAGTACTTC
NA few TRBJ1-1 TRBV20-1 CSASGRGWTEAFF TGCAGTGCTAGCGGCAGGGGCTGGACTGAAGCTTTCTTT
TRBD1 few TRBJ2-2 TRBV29-1 CSVIRDRGRRGTGELFF TGCAGCGTTATCCGGGACAGGGGCCGCCGGGGGACCGGGGAGCTGTTTTTT
NA many TRBJ2-1 TRBV4-3 CASSRRRGSSYNEQFF TGCGCCAGCAGTCGAAGGAGGGGGAGCTCCTACAATGAGCAGTTCTTC
TRBD1 once TRBJ1-6 TRBV28 CASRATGLFHNSPLHF TGTGCCAGCAGGGCGACAGGGTTGTTCCATAATTCACCCCTCCACTTT
TRBD1 few TRBJ2-1 TRBV5-5 CASSFSRQGKHYNEQFF TGTGCCAGCAGCTTCTCCCGACAGGGGAAACACTACAATGAGCAGTTCTTC
NA many TRBJ1-1 TRBV3-1 CASSQVAGTEAFF TGTGCCAGCAGCCAAGTTGCCGGGACTGAAGCTTTCTTT
NA few TRBJ1-1 TRBV6-2/TRBV6-3 CASRAGPYRVRPPFNAEAFF TGTGCCAGCAGGGCGGGCCCTTACAGGGTAAGGCCCCCATTTAACGCTGAAGCTTTCTTT
NA many TRBJ1-3 TRBV5-1 CASGDGSGNTIYF TGCGCCAGCGGCGACGGCTCTGGAAACACCATATATTTT
NA once TRBJ2-7 TRBV30 CAWTEGAKQYF TGTGCCTGGACGGAGGGGGCAAAGCAGTACTTC
NA NA TRBJ1-6 TRBV6-2/TRBV6-3 CASTYGVGSPLHF TGTGCCAGCACCTACGGGGTGGGTTCACCCCTCCACTTT
NA NA TRBJ2-7 TRBV20-1 CSASSGPTYEQYF TGCAGTGCTAGTTCAGGGCCAACCTACGAGCAGTACTTC
NA many TRBJ1-2 TRBV11-2 CASSSLKQGINYGYTF TGTGCCAGCAGCTCCCTAAAGCAGGGGATTAACTATGGCTACACCTTC
NA few TRBJ1-1 TRBV4-2 CASSYGTASSEAFF TGTGCCAGCAGCTACGGGACGGCCTCTAGTGAAGCTTTCTTT
TRBD2 many TRBJ2-3 TRBV6-1 CASSRLAGATDTQYF TGTGCCAGCAGCAGACTAGCGGGAGCGACGGATACGCAGTATTTT
NA many TRBJ2-5 TRBV30 CAWSGSDQETQYF TGTGCCTGGAGTGGTTCTGATCAAGAGACCCAGTACTTC
TRBD2 few TRBJ2-7 TRBV5-1 CASSYSGGPSEQYF TGCGCCAGCAGTTATAGCGGGGGGCCCTCCGAGCAGTACTTC
TRBD1 NA TRBJ2-3 TRBV9 CASSVAPTGVGDTQYF TGTGCCAGCAGCGTAGCCCCCACAGGGGTCGGGGATACGCAGTATTTT
NA NA TRBJ2-1 TRBV4-1 CASSQDQGTFYNEQFF TGCGCCAGCAGCCAAGATCAGGGGACTTTTTACAATGAGCAGTTCTTC
NA few TRBJ1-3 TRBV5-1 CASSLGGPGNTIYF TGCGCCAGCAGCTTAGGGGGACCTGGAAACACCATATATTTT
TRBD2 many TRBJ2-1 TRBV28 CASSFWRGSSYNEQFF TGTGCCAGCAGTTTCTGGCGCGGGAGCTCCTACAATGAGCAGTTCTTC
NA many TRBJ2-1 TRBV27 CASSYWPSSYNEQFF TGTGCCAGCAGTTATTGGCCAAGCTCCTACAATGAGCAGTTCTTC
NA NA TRBJ2-5 TRBV4-3 CASSPQTVSETQYF TGCGCCAGCAGCCCTCAGACGGTTAGTGAGACCCAGTACTTC
TRBD1 few TRBJ1-4 TRBV6-5 CASSYTTGPNEKLFF TGTGCCAGCAGTTACACGACAGGGCCTAATGAAAAACTGTTTTTT
NA many TRBJ2-5 TRBV7-2 CASSSSRQGRQETQYF TGTGCCAGCAGCTCCTCCCGGCAGGGGCGCCAAGAGACCCAGTACTTC
NA NA TRBJ2-1 TRBV7-3 CASSPPGSYNEQFF TGTGCCAGCAGCCCCCCGGGATCCTACAATGAGCAGTTCTTC
TRBD1 many TRBJ2-2 TRBV10-3 CAISVRGQDTGELFF TGTGCCATCAGTGTCAGGGGGCAGGACACCGGGGAGCTGTTTTTT
TRBD2 NA TRBJ2-7 TRBV5-8 CASSSWASGYEQYF TGTGCCAGCAGCTCCTGGGCTAGCGGCTACGAGCAGTACTTC
TRBD1 many TRBJ2-7 TRBV27 CASRGARGSSYEQYF TGTGCCAGCAGGGGGGCCAGGGGGAGCTCCTACGAGCAGTACTTC
NA NA TRBJ1-3 TRBV5-1 CASSLEGSTGNTIYF TGCGCCAGCAGCTTGGAAGGGTCTACTGGGAACACCATATATTTT
NA many TRBJ2-3 TRBV18 CASSDRYTDTQYF TGTGCCAGCTCAGATCGGTACACAGATACGCAGTATTTT
TRBD1 many TRBJ2-1 TRBV12-3/TRBV12-4 CASSSEDRGVYEQFF TGTGCCAGCAGTTCCGAGGACAGGGGGGTCTATGAGCAGTTCTTC
NA NA TRBJ1-1 TRBV7-9 CASVPLDRMNTEAFF TGTGCCAGCGTCCCTCTTGACAGAATGAACACTGAAGCTTTCTTT
NA NA TRBJ1-1 TRBV18 CASSPVAGNEAFF TGTGCCAGCTCACCGGTGGCAGGGAATGAAGCTTTCTTT
NA many TRBJ1-6 TRBV20-1 CSARVHGKSSYNSPLHF TGCAGTGCTAGAGTCCACGGAAAGAGCTCCTATAATTCACCCCTCCACTTT